This TCR beta chain is drawn from a study of cytomegalovirus exposure and HLA in healthy donors. Trimming left V 1 base short and J 6 bases short, with 16 bases between. This CDR3 is 16 amino acids long. Germline CDR1 KGHSH, CDR2 LQKENI. In the PCR, 60 Vbeta and 13 Jbeta primers were used. The data were produced by immunoSEQ multiplex PCR, yet TCRdb's version contains in-frame clones alone and is incomplete. In the table there are 150,000 to 200,000 clones, roughly two thirds of which are singletons. This receptor was obtained from a woman aged 18-29 years in good health and CMV-seropositive. The specimen sequenced was PBMCs. The V and J genes are TRBV18 and TRBJ2-1; D is unclear. CDR3 nucleotide sequence: TGTGCCAGCTCACCACTCGTTAGCCCTACCGGCAATGAGCAGTTCTTC. Amino acid sequence: CASSPLVSPTGNEQFF.